The present T cell receptor (beta chain) was sequenced within a study of blood T cell repertoires in COVID-19. The method was immunoSEQ multiplex PCR; TCRdb's version includes in-frame clones alone and lacks a portion of them. This sample has over 150,000 clones, with 70% to 90% found just once. Trimming pared 5 bases from V and 4 bases from J, leaving 9 bases between. From germline, CDR1 is SGHNT and CDR2 YYREEE (reference sequence). The CDR3 totals 12 residues. V is TRBV5-4 and J is TRBJ1-2, with D hard to call. The sequenced sample was peripheral blood. The clonotype was recovered from a man aged 35 to 55 with acute or convalescent COVID-19. The CDR3 reads CASRSGIYGYTF. In DNA form, the CDR3 reads TGTGCCAGCAGGTCCGGGATCTATGGCTACACCTTC.